This T cell receptor beta chain was recorded in a study of T cell repertoires and HLA-DP antigens. About the research overall: Pre-culture CD4+ samples used approximately 1,200 ng DNA versus roughly 200 ng for CD137+CD4+ sorts. Study results and caveats: Against one allele, clones undetected before culture averaged roughly 38%; against the other, under 65%. No separate analysis of naive versus memory CD4+ cells was done.

Worth noting for this clone: What it recognizes is unknown.

Amplification used primers for 54 TRBV and 13 TRBJ segments. Clones were read by immunoSEQ multiplex PCR, and TCRdb kept only the in-frame ones, dropping some. The table shows some 89,000 clones, with about 89% occurring only once. Germline V gene lookup returns CDR1 LNHDA and CDR2 SQIVND (reference sequence). This CDR3 contains 16 residues. The rearrangement links TRBV19 to TRBJ2-5; 10 bases fit TRBD2. The last part of the DNA fits TRBJ2-7 better; the J call may be wrong. Sequenced input: CD4+ T cells from PBMCs. This clonotype was sampled from a man aged 45-65 years in good health and CMV-seronegative. CDR3 coding DNA: TGTGCCAGTAGTATGAGAAGCCTAGCGGGAGTAAACGAGCAGTACTTC. The encoded protein is CASSMRSLAGVNEQYF.